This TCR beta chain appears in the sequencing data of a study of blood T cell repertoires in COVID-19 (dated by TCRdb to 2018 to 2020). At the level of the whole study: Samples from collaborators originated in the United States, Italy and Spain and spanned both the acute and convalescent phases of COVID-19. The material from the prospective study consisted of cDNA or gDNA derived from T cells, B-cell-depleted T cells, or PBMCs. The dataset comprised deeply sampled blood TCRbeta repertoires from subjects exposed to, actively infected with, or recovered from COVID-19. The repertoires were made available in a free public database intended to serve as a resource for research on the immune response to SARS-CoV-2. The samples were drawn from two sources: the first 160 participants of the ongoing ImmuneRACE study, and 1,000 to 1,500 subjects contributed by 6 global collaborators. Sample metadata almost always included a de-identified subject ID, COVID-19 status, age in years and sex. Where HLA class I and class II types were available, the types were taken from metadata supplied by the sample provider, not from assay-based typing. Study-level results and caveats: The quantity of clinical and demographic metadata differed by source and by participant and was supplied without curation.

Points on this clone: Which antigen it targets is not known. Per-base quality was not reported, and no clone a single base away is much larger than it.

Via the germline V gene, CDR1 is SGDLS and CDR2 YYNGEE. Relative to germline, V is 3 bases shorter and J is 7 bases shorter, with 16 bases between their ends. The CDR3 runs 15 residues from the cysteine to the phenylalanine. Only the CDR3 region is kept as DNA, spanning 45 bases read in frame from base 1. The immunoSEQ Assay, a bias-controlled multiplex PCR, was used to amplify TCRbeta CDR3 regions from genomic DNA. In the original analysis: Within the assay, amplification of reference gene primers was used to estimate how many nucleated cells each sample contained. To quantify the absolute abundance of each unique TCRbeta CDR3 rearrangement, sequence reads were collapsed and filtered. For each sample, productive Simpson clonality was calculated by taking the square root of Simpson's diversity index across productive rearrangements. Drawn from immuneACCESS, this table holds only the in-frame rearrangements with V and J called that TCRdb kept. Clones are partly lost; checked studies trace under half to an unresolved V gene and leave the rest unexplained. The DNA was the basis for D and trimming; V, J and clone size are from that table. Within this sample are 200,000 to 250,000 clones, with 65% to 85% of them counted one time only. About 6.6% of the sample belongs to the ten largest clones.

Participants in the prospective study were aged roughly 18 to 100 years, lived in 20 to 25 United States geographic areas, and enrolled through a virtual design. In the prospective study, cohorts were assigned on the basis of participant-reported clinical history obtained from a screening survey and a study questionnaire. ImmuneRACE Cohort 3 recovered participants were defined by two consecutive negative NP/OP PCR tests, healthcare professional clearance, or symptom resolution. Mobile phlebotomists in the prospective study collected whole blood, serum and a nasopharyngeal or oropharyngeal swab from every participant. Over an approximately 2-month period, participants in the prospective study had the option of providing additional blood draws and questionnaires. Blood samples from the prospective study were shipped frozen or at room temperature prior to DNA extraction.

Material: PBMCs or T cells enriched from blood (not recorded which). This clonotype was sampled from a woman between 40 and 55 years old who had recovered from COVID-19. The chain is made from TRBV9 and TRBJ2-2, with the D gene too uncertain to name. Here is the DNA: TGTGCCAGCAGCGGCCTGGGCCCCTTGGGCGGGGAGCTGTTTTTT. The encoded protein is CASSGLGPLGGELFF.